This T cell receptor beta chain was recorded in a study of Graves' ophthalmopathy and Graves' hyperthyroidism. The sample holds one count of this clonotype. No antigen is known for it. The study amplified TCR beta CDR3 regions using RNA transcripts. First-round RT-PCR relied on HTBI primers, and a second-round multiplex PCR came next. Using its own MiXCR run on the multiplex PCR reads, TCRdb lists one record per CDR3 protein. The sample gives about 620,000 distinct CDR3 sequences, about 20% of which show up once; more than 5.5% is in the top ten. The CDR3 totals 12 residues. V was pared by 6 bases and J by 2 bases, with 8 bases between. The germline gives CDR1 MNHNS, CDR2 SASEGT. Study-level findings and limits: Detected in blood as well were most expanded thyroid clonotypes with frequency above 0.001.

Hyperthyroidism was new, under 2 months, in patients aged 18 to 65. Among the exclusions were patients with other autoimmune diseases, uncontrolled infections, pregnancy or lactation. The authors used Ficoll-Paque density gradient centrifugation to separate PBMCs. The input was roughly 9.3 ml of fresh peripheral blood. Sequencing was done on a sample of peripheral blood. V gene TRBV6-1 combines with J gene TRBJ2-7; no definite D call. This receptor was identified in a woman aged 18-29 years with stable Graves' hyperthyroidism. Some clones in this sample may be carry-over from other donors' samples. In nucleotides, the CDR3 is TGTGCCAGCAGCCCCATCACCTACGAGCAGTACTTC. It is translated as CASSPITYEQYF.